Presented here are 9 T cell receptor beta chains from one specimen sequenced in a study of response to subunit inactivated influenza vaccine (dated by TCRdb to 2016 to 2018). The receptor library was made with RT-PCR. Sequencer: Illumina HiSeq 2500. The public reads were run again by TCRdb, first through fastp at Q25 and then through MiXCR, and only productive beta chains were kept. Every distinct CDR3 protein forms one entry, paired with its most common genes and DNA. Present in this sample are 450,000 to 550,000 distinct CDR3 sequences, roughly 25% of which were seen just once. Approximately 2% of the sample is held by the ten biggest clonotypes. Source: CD4+ T cells sorted from PBMCs, taken 4 to 6 days after vaccination. The receptors stem from a man aged 50-59 years who received an inactivated influenza vaccine. Donor details come from another sample of the same person, matched by shared clones.

The chain couples TRBV12-3 or TRBV12-4 to TRBJ2-3; a possible D gene is TRBD2 (7 bases). The CDR3 is 15 residues long. Deletions cut 3 bases from V and 3 bases from J, with 13 bases between. CDR3 in amino acids: CASSFTGGRTDTQYF. The CDR3 bases are TGTGCCAGCAGTTTTACGGGGGGCCGGACAGATACGCAGTATTTT.

V and J are TRBV6-4 and TRBJ2-2; a possible D gene is TRBD2 (5 bases). The CDR3 covers 13 residues. The germline CDR1 and CDR2 sequences are MRHNA and SNTAGT. The V end lost 1 base, the J end lost 6 bases, and 6 bases lay between the germline ends. CDR3 bases: TGTGCCAGCAGTGACTACGGGGCCGGGGAGCTGTTTTTT. The encoded protein is CASSDYGAGELFF.

This rearrangement joins TRBV5-4 to TRBJ2-1; TRBD2 matches at 8 bases. V lost 3 bases to trimming and J lost 5 bases; unmatched junction nucleotides: 10. The germline CDR1 and CDR2 sequences are SGHNT and YYREEE (reference sequence). CDR3 length: 16 residues. The CDR3 loop reads CASSWVGRGADNEQFF. CDR3 in DNA: TGTGCCAGCAGCTGGGTGGGGCGGGGGGCCGACAATGAGCAGTTCTTC.

This clonotype was detected a few times. CDR3 in DNA: TGTGCCAGCAGCGGTTTCGGATCGACCTACAATGAGCAGTTCTTC. The encoded protein is CASSGFGSTYNEQFF. The chain employs TRBV9 and TRBJ2-1; D is uncertain. V lost 3 bases, J lost 2 bases, and 12 bases lay in between. The CDR3 is 15 residues long. Germline V CDR1 and CDR2: SGDLS, YYNGEE.

The J gene is TRBJ2-1, the V gene TRBV11-1, with 12 positions matching TRBD2. The CDR3 runs 16 residues. After removal of 5 bases from V and 11 bases from J, the junction contained 13 bases not matched to a gene. Germline CDR1 is SGHAT and CDR2 is FQDESV (reference sequence). CDR3 loop: CASSPAGLAGRDKQFF. The CDR3 DNA sequence: TGTGCCAGCAGCCCAGCGGGACTAGCGGGCAGGGATAAGCAGTTCTTC.

The chain carries TRBV7-8 and TRBJ1-2; D call uncertain. The CDR3 consists of 14 residues. Germline assignment: CDR1 SGHVS and CDR2 FQNEAQ. Trimming removed 5 bases from V and 8 bases from J, with 18 bases in between. CDR3 coding DNA: TGTGCCAGCAGCCCCCGATTCGGTTCAGGCGGCTACACCTTC. Translation: CASSPRFGSGGYTF. The full variable domain, completed using reference TRBV7-8 and TRBJ1-2, is GAGVSQSPRYKVAKRGQDVALRCDPISGHVSLFWYQQALGQGPEFLTYFQNEAQLDKSGLPSDRFFAERPEGSVSTLKIQRTQQEDSAVYLCASSPRFGSGGYTFGSGTRLTVV.

The V call is TRBV20-1, the J call TRBJ1-6; 8 bases match TRBD1. The V gene end was trimmed by 4 bases and the J gene end by 7 bases; junction bases not matched to a gene: 12. Germline V gene lookup returns CDR1 DFQATT and CDR2 SNEGSKA (reference sequence). This CDR3 is built from 16 residues. The CDR3 here is CSAILTGGQTNSPLHF. CDR3 bases: TGCAGTGCTATACTCACAGGGGGGCAGACCAATTCACCCCTCCACTTT.

This clonotype showed up just a few times. The chain couples TRBV6-1 to TRBJ1-6; D unresolved. Between the trimmed V and J ends, which lost 7 bases and 7 bases, there was a span of 17 bases. This CDR3 contains 15 residues. The germline V gene has CDR1 MNHNS and CDR2 SASEGT. The CDR3: CASTEFGNGNSPLHF. The CDR3 nucleotides are TGTGCCAGCACCGAGTTCGGGAACGGGAATTCACCCCTCCACTTT.

This clonotype has just a few counts. The chain employs TRBV29-1 and TRBJ2-2, with unresolved D. The CDR3 spans 13 residues. V was cut by 7 bases and J by 4 bases, with 13 bases left in between. Looked up from germline, CDR1 is SQVTM and CDR2 is ANQGSEA. The CDR3 is CSGETPSTGELFF. As DNA, the CDR3 is TGCAGCGGTGAGACACCTTCCACCGGGGAGCTGTTTTTT.